The present T cell receptor beta chain was sequenced within a study of blood T cell repertoires in COVID-19. Looking at the study overall: Specimens from acute and convalescent COVID-19 originated in the United States, Italy and Spain. PBMCs, B-cell-depleted T cells, or T cells were the source of the cDNA or gDNA that made up the material.

In the original workflow: How many nucleated cells were present was estimated from reference gene primer amplification. Here immunoSEQ multiplex PCR was the method, and the copy in TCRdb shows in-frame clones only, minus some. From that table come the V and J calls and clone size; the DNA was used to work out D and trimming. The sample lists a few hundred thousand clones; about 80% were seen once. The CDR3 runs to 16 residues. From germline, CDR1 is MGHRA and CDR2 YSYEKL. The V segment lost 0 bases and the J segment 2 bases; nucleotides outside the gene matches: 4. Specimen: peripheral blood. The J gene is TRBJ2-1, the V gene TRBV4-1, with 7 bases lining up with TRBD2. The receptor's source is a man aged 25-45 years who had recovered from COVID-19. The CDR3 loop reads CASSQDRSGTYNEQFF. The CDR3 DNA follows: TGCGCCAGCAGCCAAGATAGGAGCGGGACCTACAATGAGCAGTTCTTC.